The 26 T cell receptor beta chains below come from one sample, sequenced in a study of blood T cell repertoires in COVID-19. TCRdb's table, derived via immunoSEQ multiplex PCR, lists solely in-frame clones and lacks some. Among a few hundred thousand clones listed, roughly 89% were seen once. The specimen sequenced was PBMCs or T cells enriched from blood (not recorded which). All receptors derive from a woman aged 45-59 years who had been exposed to COVID-19.

In this sample, this clone turned up once. This chain uses TRBV10-3 with TRBJ2-7; 9 bases align to TRBD1. Germline values: CDR1 ENHRY, CDR2 SYGVKD. J lost 0 bases, V lost 6 bases, and 3 bases had no gene match. The CDR3 contains 14 residues. CDR3 in DNA: TGTGCCATCAGGGGACAGGGCAGCTCCTACGAGCAGTACTTC. This gives the protein CAIRGQGSSYEQYF.

The chain joins TRBV29-1 to TRBJ1-2; D is perhaps TRBD1 (5 bases). The germline V gene has CDR1 SQVTM and CDR2 ANQGSEA. Trimming removed 4 bases from V and 8 bases from J, with 11 bases in between. The CDR3 loop spans 11 amino acids. The DNA of the CDR3 is TGCAGCGTTGGGGGACTCGAAGGCTACACCTTC. Encoded protein: CSVGGLEGYTF.

This chain uses TRBV5-1 with TRBJ2-7; D is unresolved. Trimming removed 0 bases at V and 2 bases at J, with 12 bases between. Germline CDR1 is SGHRS and CDR2 is YFSETQ. This CDR3 spans 15 amino acids. Here the CDR3 DNA reads TGCGCCAGCAGCTTGGCCCAGGAAAAACCCTACGAGCAGTACTTC. It translates to CASSLAQEKPYEQYF. Full variable domain (remainder filled in from reference TRBV5-1 and TRBJ2-7): KAGVTQTPRYLIKTRGQQVTLSCSPISGHRSVSWYQQTPGQGLQFLFEYFSETQRNKGNFPGRFSGRQFSNSRSEMNVSTLELGDSALYLCASSLAQEKPYEQYFGPGTRLTVT.

This clone appeared a single time. The chain is built from TRBV5-4 and TRBJ1-2; tentative D call: TRBD1 (6 bases). CDR3 length: 15 residues. Per germline, CDR1 SGHNT and CDR2 YYREEE (reference sequence). V shed 2 bases and J shed 1 base, with 12 bases lying between them. The CDR3 is CASSFYREGNYGYTF. The DNA of the CDR3 is TGTGCCAGCAGCTTCTACAGGGAAGGTAACTATGGCTACACCTTC. The variable domain in full, with the rest retrieved from reference TRBV5-4 and TRBJ1-2, is ETGVTQSPTHLIKTRGQQVTLRCSSQSGHNTVSWYQQALGQGPQFIFQYYREEENGRGNFPPRFSGLQFPNYSSELNVNALELDDSALYLCASSFYREGNYGYTFGSGTRLTVV.

This clone turned up a few times. J is TRBJ1-1 and V is TRBV5-1; D perhaps matches TRBD1 (6 bases). Per the germline V gene, CDR1 is SGHRS and CDR2 is YFSETQ. The CDR3 covers 13 residues. V lost 4 bases and J 4 bases, leaving 11 bases between the germline ends. For the CDR3, the DNA is TGCGCCAGCAGCATCACAGGGCGCACTGAAGCTTTCTTT. It yields the protein CASSITGRTEAFF. Using reference TRBV5-1 and TRBJ1-1 for the parts outside the CDR3, the full variable domain is KAGVTQTPRYLIKTRGQQVTLSCSPISGHRSVSWYQQTPGQGLQFLFEYFSETQRNKGNFPGRFSGRQFSNSRSEMNVSTLELGDSALYLCASSITGRTEAFFGQGTRLTVV.

The chain has TRBV24-1 and TRBJ2-1; possible D gene TRBD1, 6 bases. Germline CDR1 reads KGHDR; CDR2 reads SFDVKD. Trimming shortened V by 4 bases and J by 0 bases, and 12 bases separated the two germline ends. The CDR3 is made up of 16 amino acids. The CDR3 DNA reads TGTGCCACCAGTGACTTCGGACAGAGCTCCTACAATGAGCAGTTCTTC. Translating gives CATSDFGQSSYNEQFF.

J is TRBJ2-2 and V is TRBV11-2; D gene ambiguous. Germline V gene sequence: CDR1 SGHAT, CDR2 FQNNGV. With 3 bases removed from V and 5 bases from J, the gap between germline ends came to 7 bases. This CDR3 comprises 13 residues. The CDR3 loop reads CASSFLRTGELFF. Here the CDR3 DNA reads TGTGCCAGCAGCTTTCTGCGGACCGGGGAGCTGTTTTTT.

The chain recombines TRBV7-8 with TRBJ2-5; D is unclear. Germline V gene data show CDR1 as SGHVS and CDR2 as FQNEAQ. Trimming cost V 5 bases and J 4 bases, with 8 bases left between them. The CDR3 loop spans 12 amino acids. The CDR3 DNA sequence: TGTGCCAGCAGCCCCTACTCAGAGACCCAGTACTTC. Its protein is CASSPYSETQYF. The full variable domain, its missing parts supplied by reference TRBV7-8 and TRBJ2-5, is GAGVSQSPRYKVAKRGQDVALRCDPISGHVSLFWYQQALGQGPEFLTYFQNEAQLDKSGLPSDRFFAERPEGSVSTLKIQRTQQEDSAVYLCASSPYSETQYFGPGTRLLVL.

This chain connects TRBV19 to TRBJ1-1, with 8 bases lining up with TRBD1. Trimming removed 4 bases from V and 1 base from J; junction bases left unmatched: 11. From germline, CDR1 is LNHDA and CDR2 SQIVND (reference sequence). The CDR3 is 17 residues long. CDR3 sequence: CASSTTDRVSPNTEAFF. CDR3 bases: TGTGCCAGTAGTACCACGGACAGGGTTTCACCGAACACTGAAGCTTTCTTT.

This chain links TRBV11-1 with TRBJ2-3; possible D gene TRBD1, 5 bases. The CDR3 spans 14 residues. Trimming shortened V by 4 bases and J by 2 bases, and 10 bases separated the two germline ends. Germline CDR1 reads SGHAT; CDR2 reads FQDESV (reference sequence). In DNA, the CDR3 is TGTGCCAGCAGCTGGGGCAGAGACACAGATACGCAGTATTTT. It specifies CASSWGRDTDTQYF.

The chain links TRBV3-1 (or the pseudogene TRBV3-2) to TRBJ2-3; the match to TRBD2 covers 7 bases. Per the germline V gene, CDR1 is LGHDT and CDR2 is YNNKEL (reference sequence). V shed 4 bases and J 2 bases; nucleotides not matched to a gene: 6. There are 15 residues in the CDR3. CDR3: CASSRLAGYTDTQYF. CDR3 coding DNA: TGTGCCAGCAGCCGTTTAGCGGGCTACACAGATACGCAGTATTTT.

The chain has TRBV28 and TRBJ1-3; D is perhaps TRBD1 (5 bases). The CDR3 totals 17 residues. CDR1 and CDR2 (germline): MDHEN, SYDVKM. V lost 2 bases and J 4 bases, leaving 18 bases between the germline ends. The CDR3 nucleotides are TGTGCCAGCAGTTTAGGGCTCGGGGGTGTGGGAGGAAACACCATATATTTT. Protein: CASSLGLGGVGGNTIYF. Supplemented by reference TRBV28 and TRBJ1-3, the full variable domain reads DVKVTQSSRYLVKRTGEKVFLECVQDMDHENMFWYRQDPGLGLRLIYFSYDVKMKEKGDIPEGYSVSREKKERFSLILESASTNQTSMYLCASSLGLGGVGGNTIYFGEGSWLTVV.

The chain carries TRBV15 and TRBJ2-5; TRBD1 might be the D (5 bases). The V end lost 5 bases, the J end lost 0 bases, and 16 bases lay between the germline ends. The CDR3 runs 16 residues. Germline-derived CDR1 and CDR2 are LNHNV and YYDKDF (reference sequence). The CDR3 nucleotides are TGTGCCACCAGCGCAGGGAACATCGGTAACCAAGAGACCCAGTACTTC. As protein: CATSAGNIGNQETQYF.

This clone appeared a few times. The chain has TRBV30 and TRBJ1-1; D gene ambiguous. Germline V gene sequence: CDR1 GTSNPN, CDR2 SVGIG (reference sequence). CDR3 length: 14 amino acids. Trimming cost V 2 bases and J 3 bases, with 13 bases left between them. CDR3 loop: CAWSRGFGDTEAFF. The CDR3 DNA follows: TGTGCCTGGAGTAGAGGGTTTGGAGACACTGAAGCTTTCTTT.

The chain carries TRBV11-1 and TRBJ1-5; the D gene is possibly TRBD1 (6 bases). The CDR3 runs 13 residues. Germline V gene data show CDR1 as SGHAT and CDR2 as FQDESV (reference sequence). Trimming removed 5 bases at V and 4 bases at J, with 9 bases between. CDR3 nucleotide sequence: TGTGCCAGCAGCACCGACAGGAATCAGCCCCAGCATTTT. Translation gives CASSTDRNQPQHF.

J is TRBJ1-5 and V is TRBV19; unclear D gene. The CDR3 length is 14 residues. Deletions cut 2 bases from V and 5 bases from J, with 10 bases between. In germline, CDR1 is LNHDA, CDR2 SQIVND (reference sequence). Written as DNA, the CDR3 is TGTGCCAGTAGTATAATGCCAGAGGATCAGCCCCAGCATTTT. This gives the protein CASSIMPEDQPQHF. Full variable domain (remainder filled in from reference TRBV19 and TRBJ1-5): DGGITQSPKYLFRKEGQNVTLSCEQNLNHDAMYWYRQDPGQGLRLIYYSQIVNDFQKGDIAEGYSVSREKKESFPLTVTSAQKNPTAFYLCASSIMPEDQPQHFGDGTRLSIL.

V gene TRBV21-1 combines with J gene TRBJ1-2. TRBV21-1 is a known pseudogene. CDR3 size: 14 residues. CDR3 in amino acids: CASSPRVTADGYTF. The CDR3 nucleotides read TGTGCCAGCAGCCCCCGGGTCACGGCCGATGGCTACACCTTC.

The V gene is TRBV7-8, the J gene TRBJ2-7, with 9 nucleotides matching TRBD1. Germline CDR1 SGHVS, CDR2 FQNEAQ. This CDR3 spans 17 amino acids. V trimming: 7 bases; J trimming: 3 bases; junction bases outside the gene matches: 16. The CDR3 protein is CASTTIAYSGQGYEQYF. In DNA form, the CDR3 reads TGTGCCAGCACCACGATCGCCTATTCGGGACAGGGCTACGAGCAGTACTTC.

This chain connects TRBV27 to TRBJ1-1, with 8 bases that match TRBD1. The CDR3 spans 13 residues. Germline V CDR1 and CDR2: MNHEY, SMNVEV (reference sequence). The trim removed 6 bases at V and 4 bases at J, leaving 4 bases unmatched. The CDR3 nucleotides read TGTGCCAGCAGCCGACAGGGGTTCACTGAAGCTTTCTTT. Translated, it gives CASSRQGFTEAFF.

This chain joins TRBV12-2 and TRBJ1-2; the table's D call, TRBD1, has no DNA check behind it. TRBV12-2 is a recognized pseudogene. This CDR3 spans 16 amino acids. The chain's CDR3 is CASRSGRGEVFNGYTF. Here the CDR3 DNA reads TGTGCAAGTCGCTCTGGAAGGGGCGAGGTTTTCAATGGCTACACCTTC.

V gene TRBV11-3 combines with J gene TRBJ1-1; maybe TRBD1 (5 bases). The CDR3 sequence is 13 residues long. Trimming took off 4 bases at V and 5 bases at J, with 11 bases between the two ends. The germline V gene encodes CDR1 SGHNT and CDR2 YENEEA. The CDR3 loop is CASSWDRGTEAFF. CDR3 DNA sequence: TGTGCCAGCAGCTGGGACCGGGGGACTGAAGCTTTCTTT.

This chain joins TRBV9 and TRBJ2-7; possibly TRBD1 for D (6 bases). Trimming left V 4 bases short and J 0 bases short, with 11 bases between. The CDR3 consists of 14 residues. Germline V gene data show CDR1 as SGDLS and CDR2 as YYNGEE. The CDR3 sequence is CASSPGVSSYEQYF. In nucleotides, the CDR3 is TGTGCCAGCAGCCCAGGGGTCAGCTCCTACGAGCAGTACTTC.

V gene TRBV3-1 (or the pseudogene TRBV3-2) combines with J gene TRBJ2-7, with D tentatively TRBD2 (6 bases). The CDR3 runs to 16 residues. Germline CDR1 LGHDT, CDR2 YNNKEL (reference sequence). Trimming stripped 1 base from V and 0 bases from J, with 13 bases between. The CDR3 coding sequence is TGTGCCAGCAGCCAAGGCCCGGGACTGGTCTCCTACGAGCAGTACTTC. It encodes CASSQGPGLVSYEQYF.

This chain joins TRBV10-2 and TRBJ2-1, with 9 bases fitting TRBD2. J was trimmed by 3 bases and V by 6 bases; bases with no gene match: 3. Germline assignment: CDR1 WSHSY and CDR2 SAAADI. The CDR3 has 14 residues. The CDR3 nucleotides are TGCGCCAGCAGAATAGCGGGGGACTACAATGAGCAGTTCTTC. Its translation: CASRIAGDYNEQFF.

The chain is built from TRBV28 and TRBJ1-5; 8 bases fit TRBD1. Unmatched junction bases numbered 10, after V lost 3 bases and J lost 0 bases. The CDR3 totals 18 residues. Germline V CDR1 and CDR2: MDHEN, SYDVKM. CDR3 coding DNA: TGTGCCAGCAGTTTCGGGGACAGGCCTTCGCATAGCAATCAGCCCCAGCATTTT. It specifies CASSFGDRPSHSNQPQHF.

V and J are TRBV28 and TRBJ1-5; tentatively, D is TRBD1 (6 bases). The ends were cut back, 6 bases at V and 6 bases at J, with 15 bases in the middle. This CDR3 is built from 14 residues. Germline V lookup: CDR1 MDHEN, CDR2 SYDVKM. The CDR3 nucleotides are TGTGCCAGCAGCCGTACAGGGATAAGTCAGCCCCAGCATTTT. Protein product: CASSRTGISQPQHF. Together with reference TRBV28 and TRBJ1-5, the CDR3 gives the full variable domain: DVKVTQSSRYLVKRTGEKVFLECVQDMDHENMFWYRQDPGLGLRLIYFSYDVKMKEKGDIPEGYSVSREKKERFSLILESASTNQTSMYLCASSRTGISQPQHFGDGTRLSIL.